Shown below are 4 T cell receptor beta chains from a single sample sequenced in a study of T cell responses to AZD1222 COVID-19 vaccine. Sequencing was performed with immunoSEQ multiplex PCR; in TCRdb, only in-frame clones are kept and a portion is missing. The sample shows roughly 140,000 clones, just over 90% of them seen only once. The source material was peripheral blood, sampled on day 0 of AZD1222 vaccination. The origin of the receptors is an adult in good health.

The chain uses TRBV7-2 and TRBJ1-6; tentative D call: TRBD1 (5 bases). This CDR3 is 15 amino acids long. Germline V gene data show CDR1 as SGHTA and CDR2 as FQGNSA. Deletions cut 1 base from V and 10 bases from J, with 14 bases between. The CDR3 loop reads CASSLVVGGGSPLHF. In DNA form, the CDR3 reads TGTGCCAGCAGCTTAGTGGTGGGGGGAGGATCACCCCTCCACTTT.

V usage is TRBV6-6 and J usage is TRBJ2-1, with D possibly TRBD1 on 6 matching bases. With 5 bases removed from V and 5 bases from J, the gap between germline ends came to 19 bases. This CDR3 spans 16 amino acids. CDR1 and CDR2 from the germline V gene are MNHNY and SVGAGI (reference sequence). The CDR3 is CASSRQTGGANNEQFF. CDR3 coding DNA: TGTGCCAGCAGTCGCCAGACAGGAGGCGCCAACAATGAGCAGTTCTTC.

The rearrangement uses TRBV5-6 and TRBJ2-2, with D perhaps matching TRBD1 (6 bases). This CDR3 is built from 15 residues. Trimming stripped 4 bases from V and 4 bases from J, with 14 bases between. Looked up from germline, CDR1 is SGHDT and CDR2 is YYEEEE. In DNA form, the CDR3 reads TGTGCCAGCAGCCTAGAACAGGGTATCACCGGGGAGCTGTTTTTT. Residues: CASSLEQGITGELFF. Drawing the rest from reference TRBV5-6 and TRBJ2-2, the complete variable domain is DAGVTQSPTHLIKTRGQQVTLRCSPKSGHDTVSWYQQALGQGPQFIFQYYEEEERQRGNFPDRFSGHQFPNYSSELNVNALLLGDSALYLCASSLEQGITGELFFGEGSRLTVL.

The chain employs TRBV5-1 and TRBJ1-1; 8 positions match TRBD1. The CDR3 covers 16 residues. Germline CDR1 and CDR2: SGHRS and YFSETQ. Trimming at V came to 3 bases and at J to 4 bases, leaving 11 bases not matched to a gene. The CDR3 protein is CASSSTVGQGGTEAFF. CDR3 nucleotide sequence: TGCGCCAGCAGCTCTACCGTTGGACAGGGAGGCACTGAAGCTTTCTTT.